The TCR beta chain described here comes from a study of shared clonotypes between healthy human individuals. Concerning this clone: No antigen is known for it.

Each sample came from a Caucasian adult donor living in Nashville, Tennessee. General study findings and limits: Generation probability values for non-shared clonotypes were lower than those for clonotypes shared by all four donors.

This CDR3 has 15 residues. CDR1 is MNHEY, CDR2 SMNVEV, per germline (reference sequence). V dropped 2 bases and J dropped 4 bases, with 13 bases sitting between them. Assay: immunoSEQ multiplex PCR; the TCRdb copy retains only in-frame clones and omits some. The repertoire includes approximately 530,000 clones, 90% to 96% of them detected once, and approximately 0.067% sits in the top ten. Sequencing was carried out using naive CD4+ T cells sorted from blood. Described subset: CD45RA+ positively selected. The chain carries TRBV27 and TRBJ2-3, with D hard to call. The TCR comes from a woman aged 25-40 years in good health. This CDR3 reads CASSLLGSLADTQYF. The CDR3 DNA sequence: TGTGCCAGCAGTTTACTCGGGTCACTTGCAGATACGCAGTATTTT.